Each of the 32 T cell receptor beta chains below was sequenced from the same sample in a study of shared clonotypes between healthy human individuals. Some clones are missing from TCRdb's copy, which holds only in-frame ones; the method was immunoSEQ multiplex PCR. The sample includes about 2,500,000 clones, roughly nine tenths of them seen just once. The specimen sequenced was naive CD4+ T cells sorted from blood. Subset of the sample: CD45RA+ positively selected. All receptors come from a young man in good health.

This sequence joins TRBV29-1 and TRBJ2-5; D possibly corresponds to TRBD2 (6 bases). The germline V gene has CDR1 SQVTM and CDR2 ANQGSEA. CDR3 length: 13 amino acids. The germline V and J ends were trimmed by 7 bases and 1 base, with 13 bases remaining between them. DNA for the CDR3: TGCAGCGGGCGGGGTCCAACCCAAGAGACCCAGTACTTC. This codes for CSGRGPTQETQYF.

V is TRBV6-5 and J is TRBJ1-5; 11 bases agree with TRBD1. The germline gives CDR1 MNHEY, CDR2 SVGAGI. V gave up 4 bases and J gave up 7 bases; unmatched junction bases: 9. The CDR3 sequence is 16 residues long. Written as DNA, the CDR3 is TGTGCCAGCAGTTCACTCGGACAGGGGGCTTGGCAGCCCCAGCATTTT. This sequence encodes CASSSLGQGAWQPQHF.

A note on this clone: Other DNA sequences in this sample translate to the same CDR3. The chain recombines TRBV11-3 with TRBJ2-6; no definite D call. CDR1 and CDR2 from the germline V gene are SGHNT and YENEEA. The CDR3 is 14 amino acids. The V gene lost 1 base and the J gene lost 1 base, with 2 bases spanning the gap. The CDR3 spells CASSLGSGANVLTF. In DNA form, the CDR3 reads TGTGCCAGCAGCTTAGGGTCTGGGGCCAACGTCCTGACTTTC.

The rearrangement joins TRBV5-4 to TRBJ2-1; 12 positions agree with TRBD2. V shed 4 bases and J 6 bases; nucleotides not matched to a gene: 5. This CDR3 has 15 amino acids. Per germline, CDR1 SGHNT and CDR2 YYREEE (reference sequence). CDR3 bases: TGTGCCAGCAGCACCCGGACTAGCGGGACCAATGAGCAGTTCTTC. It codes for CASSTRTSGTNEQFF.

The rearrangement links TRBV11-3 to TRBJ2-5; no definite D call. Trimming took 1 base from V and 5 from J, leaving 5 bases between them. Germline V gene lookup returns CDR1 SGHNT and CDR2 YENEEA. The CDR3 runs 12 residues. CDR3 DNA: TGTGCCAGCAGCTTAGTGCCTGAGACCCAGTACTTC. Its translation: CASSLVPETQYF.

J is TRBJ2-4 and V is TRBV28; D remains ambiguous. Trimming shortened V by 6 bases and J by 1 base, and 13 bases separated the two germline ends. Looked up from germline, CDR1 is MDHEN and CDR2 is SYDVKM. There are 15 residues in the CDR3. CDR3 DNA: TGTGCCAGCAGCCCTGAAGGGTTGGCCAAAAACATTCAGTACTTC. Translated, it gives CASSPEGLAKNIQYF.

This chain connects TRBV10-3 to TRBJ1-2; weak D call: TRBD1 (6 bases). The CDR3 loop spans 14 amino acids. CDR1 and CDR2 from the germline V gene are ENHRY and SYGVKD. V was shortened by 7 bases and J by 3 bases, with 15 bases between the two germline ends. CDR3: CAITGGGHDYGYTF. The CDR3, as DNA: TGTGCCATCACCGGTGGGGGACACGACTATGGCTACACCTTC.

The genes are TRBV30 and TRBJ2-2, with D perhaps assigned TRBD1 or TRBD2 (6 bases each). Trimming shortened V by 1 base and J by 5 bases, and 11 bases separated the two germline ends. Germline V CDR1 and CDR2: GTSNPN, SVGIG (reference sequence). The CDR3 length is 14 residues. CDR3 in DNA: TGTGCCTGGAGTGGGGGGGCACGGACCGGGGAGCTGTTTTTT. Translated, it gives CAWSGGARTGELFF. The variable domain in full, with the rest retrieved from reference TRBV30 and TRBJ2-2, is SQTIHQWPATLVQPVGSPLSLECTVEGTSNPNLYWYRQAAGRGLQLLFYSVGIGQISSEVPQNLSASRPQDRQFILSSKKLLLSDSGFYLCAWSGGARTGELFFGEGSRLTVL.

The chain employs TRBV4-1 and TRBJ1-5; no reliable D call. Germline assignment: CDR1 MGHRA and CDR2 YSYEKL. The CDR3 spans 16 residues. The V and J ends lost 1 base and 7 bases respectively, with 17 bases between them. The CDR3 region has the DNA TGCGCCAGCAGCCAAGGGGAGGGCCCGATTTGGCAGCCCCAGCATTTT. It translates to CASSQGEGPIWQPQHF.

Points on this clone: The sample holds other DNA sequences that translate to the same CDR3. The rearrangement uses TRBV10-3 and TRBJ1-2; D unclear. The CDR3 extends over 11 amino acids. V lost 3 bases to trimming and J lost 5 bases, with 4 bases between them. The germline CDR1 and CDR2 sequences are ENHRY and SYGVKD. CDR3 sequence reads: CAISDSYGYTF. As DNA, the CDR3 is TGTGCCATCAGTGATAGTTATGGCTACACCTTC.

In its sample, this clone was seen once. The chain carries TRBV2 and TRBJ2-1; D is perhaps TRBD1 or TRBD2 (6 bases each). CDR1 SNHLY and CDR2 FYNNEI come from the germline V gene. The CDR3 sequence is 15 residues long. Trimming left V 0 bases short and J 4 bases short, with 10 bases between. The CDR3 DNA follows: TGTGCCAGCAGTGAAGCGCTAGGGGGGTACAATGAGCAGTTCTTC. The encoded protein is CASSEALGGYNEQFF.

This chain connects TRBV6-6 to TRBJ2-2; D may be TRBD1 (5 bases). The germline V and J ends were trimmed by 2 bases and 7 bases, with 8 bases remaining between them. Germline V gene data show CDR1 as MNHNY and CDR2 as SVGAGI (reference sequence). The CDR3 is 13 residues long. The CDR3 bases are TGTGCCAGCAGTTACGCAGGGTTCGGGGAGCTGTTTTTT. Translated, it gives CASSYAGFGELFF.

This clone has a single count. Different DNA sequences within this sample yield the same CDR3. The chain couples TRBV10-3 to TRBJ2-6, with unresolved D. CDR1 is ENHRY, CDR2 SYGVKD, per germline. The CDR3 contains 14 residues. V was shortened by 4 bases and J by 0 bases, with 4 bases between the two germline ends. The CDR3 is CAISAGSGANVLTF. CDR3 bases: TGTGCCATCAGTGCAGGCTCTGGGGCCAACGTCCTGACTTTC.

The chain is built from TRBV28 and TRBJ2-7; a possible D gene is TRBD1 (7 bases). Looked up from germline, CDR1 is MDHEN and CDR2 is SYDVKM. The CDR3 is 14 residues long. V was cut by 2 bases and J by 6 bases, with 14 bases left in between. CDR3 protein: CASSLGQGGTEQYF. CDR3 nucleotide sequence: TGTGCCAGCAGTTTAGGCCAGGGGGGAACCGAGCAGTACTTC.

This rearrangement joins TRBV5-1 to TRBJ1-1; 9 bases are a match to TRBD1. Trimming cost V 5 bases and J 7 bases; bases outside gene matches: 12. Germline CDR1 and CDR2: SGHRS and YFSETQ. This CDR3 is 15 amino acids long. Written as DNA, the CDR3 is TGCGCCAGCAGTTGGAGCCAAGACAGGGGGGTTGAAGCTTTCTTT. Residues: CASSWSQDRGVEAFF.

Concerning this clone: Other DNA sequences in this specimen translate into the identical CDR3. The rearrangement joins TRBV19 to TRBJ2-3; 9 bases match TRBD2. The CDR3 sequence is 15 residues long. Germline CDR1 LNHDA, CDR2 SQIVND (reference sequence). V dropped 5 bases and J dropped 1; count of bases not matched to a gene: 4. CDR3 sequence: CASSVLAGGTDTQYF. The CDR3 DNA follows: TGTGCCAGTAGTGTTTTAGCGGGAGGCACAGATACGCAGTATTTT.

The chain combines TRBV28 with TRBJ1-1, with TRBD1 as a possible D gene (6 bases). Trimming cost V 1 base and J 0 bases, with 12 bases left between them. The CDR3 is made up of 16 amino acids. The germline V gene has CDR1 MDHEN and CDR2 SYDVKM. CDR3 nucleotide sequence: TGTGCCAGCAGTTTATTGGCAGGGGCGCTGAACACTGAAGCTTTCTTT. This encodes CASSLLAGALNTEAFF.

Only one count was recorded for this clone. The CDR3 protein is CASSEAPRSGYTF. As DNA, the CDR3 is TGTGCCAGCAGTGAAGCCCCCAGGTCTGGCTACACCTTC. The rearrangement links TRBV6-1 to TRBJ1-2; D is ambiguous. The germline V and J ends were trimmed by 0 bases and 7 bases, with 9 bases remaining between them. The germline gives CDR1 MNHNS, CDR2 SASEGT. The CDR3 consists of 13 residues.

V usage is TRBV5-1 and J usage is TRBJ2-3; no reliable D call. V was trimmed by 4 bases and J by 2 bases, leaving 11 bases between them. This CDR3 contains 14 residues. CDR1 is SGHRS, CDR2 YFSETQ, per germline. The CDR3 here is CASSPVGVTDTQYF. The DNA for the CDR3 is TGCGCCAGCAGCCCCGTTGGGGTCACAGATACGCAGTATTTT.

The CDR3 DNA reads TGTGCCAGCAGCTTAGTAACAGTCGGGAACACTGAAGCTTTCTTT. Residues: CASSLVTVGNTEAFF. The rearrangement joins TRBV7-6 to TRBJ1-1; D remains ambiguous. CDR1 and CDR2 from the germline V gene are SGHVS and FNYEAQ. The CDR3 runs to 15 residues. Between the trimmed V and J ends, which lost 1 base and 1 base, there was a span of 10 bases.

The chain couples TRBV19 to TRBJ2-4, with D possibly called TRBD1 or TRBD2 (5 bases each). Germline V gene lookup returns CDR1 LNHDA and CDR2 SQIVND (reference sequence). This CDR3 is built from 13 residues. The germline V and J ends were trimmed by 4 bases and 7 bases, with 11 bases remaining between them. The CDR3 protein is CASSNSGTNIQYF. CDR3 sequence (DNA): TGTGCCAGTAGTAACTCAGGGACCAACATTCAGTACTTC.

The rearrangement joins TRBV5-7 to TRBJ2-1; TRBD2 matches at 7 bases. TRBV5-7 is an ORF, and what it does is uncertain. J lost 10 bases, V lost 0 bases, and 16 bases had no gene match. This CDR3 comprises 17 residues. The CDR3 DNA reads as TGTGCCAGCAGCTTGGTTGGAGACTTGCGGGGGAAAATCGAGCAGTTCTTC. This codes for CASSLVGDLRGKIEQFF.

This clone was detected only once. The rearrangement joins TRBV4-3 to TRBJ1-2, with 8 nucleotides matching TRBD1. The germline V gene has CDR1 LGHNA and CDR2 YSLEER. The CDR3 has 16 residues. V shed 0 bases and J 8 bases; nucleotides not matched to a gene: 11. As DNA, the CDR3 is TGCGCCAGCAGCCAAGATTATTCCAGGGGGCAGCGGGGCTACACCTTC. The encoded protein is CASSQDYSRGQRGYTF.

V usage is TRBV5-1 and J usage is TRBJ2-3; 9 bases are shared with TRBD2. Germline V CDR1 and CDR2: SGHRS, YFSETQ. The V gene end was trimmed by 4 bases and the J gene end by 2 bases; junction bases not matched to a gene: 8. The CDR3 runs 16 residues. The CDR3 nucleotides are TGCGCCAGCAGCCCCCCTCTAGCGGGGACCACAGATACGCAGTATTTT. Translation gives CASSPPLAGTTDTQYF.

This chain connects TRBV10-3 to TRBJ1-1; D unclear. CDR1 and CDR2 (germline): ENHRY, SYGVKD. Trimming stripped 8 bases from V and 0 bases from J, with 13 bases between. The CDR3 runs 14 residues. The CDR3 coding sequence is TGTGCCATCCGGATGGGCAAACTGAACACTGAAGCTTTCTTT. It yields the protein CAIRMGKLNTEAFF.

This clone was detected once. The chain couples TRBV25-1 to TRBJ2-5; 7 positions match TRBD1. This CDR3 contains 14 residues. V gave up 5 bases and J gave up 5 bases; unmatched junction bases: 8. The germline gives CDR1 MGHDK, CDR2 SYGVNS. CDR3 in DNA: TGTGCCAGCAGTAACACAGGGGTTGTGGAGACCCAGTACTTC. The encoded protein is CASSNTGVVETQYF. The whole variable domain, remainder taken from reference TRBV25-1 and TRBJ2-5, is EADIYQTPRYLVIGTGKKITLECSQTMGHDKMYWYQQDPGMELHLIHYSYGVNSTEKGDLSSESTVSRIRTEHFPLTLESARPSHTSQYLCASSNTGVVETQYFGPGTRLLVL.

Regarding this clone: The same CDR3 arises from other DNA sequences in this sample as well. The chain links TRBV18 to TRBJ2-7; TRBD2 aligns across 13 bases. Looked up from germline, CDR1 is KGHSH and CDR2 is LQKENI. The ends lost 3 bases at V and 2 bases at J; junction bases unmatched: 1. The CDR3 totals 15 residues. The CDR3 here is CASSPGLAGPYEQYF. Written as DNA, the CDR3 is TGTGCCAGCTCACCGGGACTAGCGGGACCCTACGAGCAGTACTTC.

The CDR3 loop is CASSPQGFTGELFF. The CDR3 region has the DNA TGTGCCAGCAGCCCACAGGGTTTCACCGGGGAGCTGTTTTTT. The rearrangement joins TRBV7-3 to TRBJ2-2, with D perhaps matching TRBD1 (6 bases). This CDR3 region has 14 residues. Germline V gene data show CDR1 as SGHTA and CDR2 as FQGTGA. The V end lost 5 bases, the J end lost 4 bases, and 11 bases lay between the germline ends.

The CDR3 bases are TGTGCCATCAGCCCCGGGACTAGCGGGGGGGCCGTTTCCTACGAGCAGTACTTC. Protein: CAISPGTSGGAVSYEQYF. V usage is TRBV10-3 and J usage is TRBJ2-7; 16 nucleotides align to TRBD2. The J segment lost 1 base and the V segment lost 6 bases, leaving 9 bases of the junction unmatched. Germline V gives CDR1 ENHRY, CDR2 SYGVKD. The CDR3 loop spans 18 amino acids.

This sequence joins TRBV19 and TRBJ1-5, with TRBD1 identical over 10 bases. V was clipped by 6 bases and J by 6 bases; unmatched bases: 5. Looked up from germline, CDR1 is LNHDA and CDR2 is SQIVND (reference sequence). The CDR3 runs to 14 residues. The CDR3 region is CASRTDRGGQPQHF. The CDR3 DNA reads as TGTGCCAGTAGGACGGACAGGGGGGGTCAGCCCCAGCATTTT.

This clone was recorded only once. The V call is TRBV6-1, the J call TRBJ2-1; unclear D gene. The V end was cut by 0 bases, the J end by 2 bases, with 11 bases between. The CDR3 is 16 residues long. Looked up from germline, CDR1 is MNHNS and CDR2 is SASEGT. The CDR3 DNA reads TGTGCCAGCAGTGAAGCCCCTGGGCGAACCTACAATGAGCAGTTCTTC. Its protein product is CASSEAPGRTYNEQFF.

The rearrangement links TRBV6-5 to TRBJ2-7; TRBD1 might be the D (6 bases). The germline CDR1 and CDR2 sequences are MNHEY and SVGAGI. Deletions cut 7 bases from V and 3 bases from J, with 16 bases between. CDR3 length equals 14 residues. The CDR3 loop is CASTAGAGDYEQYF. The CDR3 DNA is TGTGCCAGCACTGCCGGGGCAGGGGACTACGAGCAGTACTTC.